The T cell receptor beta chain described here comes from a study of blood T cell repertoires in COVID-19. Sequencing used immunoSEQ multiplex PCR; TCRdb keeps in-frame clones, though not all of them. The table has some 190,000 clones, about 80% seen once. This clone occurred once. Sequenced material: peripheral blood. The TCR was taken from a man between 60 and 75 years old with acute or convalescent COVID-19.

This CDR3 is CASSPPAGVTEAFF. CDR3 nucleotides: TGTGCCAGCTCACCACCGGCAGGGGTCACTGAAGCTTTCTTT. The chain couples TRBV18 to TRBJ1-1; TRBD1 is a possible D gene (6 bases). CDR3 length: 14 amino acids. Trimming shortened V by 0 bases and J by 4 bases, and 9 bases separated the two germline ends. Germline CDR1 is KGHSH and CDR2 is LQKENI. Together with reference TRBV18 and TRBJ1-1, the CDR3 gives the full variable domain: NAGVMQNPRHLVRRRGQEARLRCSPMKGHSHVYWYRQLPEEGLKFMVYLQKENIIDESGMPKERFSAEFPKEGPSILRIQQVVRGDSAAYFCASSPPAGVTEAFFGQGTRLTVV.